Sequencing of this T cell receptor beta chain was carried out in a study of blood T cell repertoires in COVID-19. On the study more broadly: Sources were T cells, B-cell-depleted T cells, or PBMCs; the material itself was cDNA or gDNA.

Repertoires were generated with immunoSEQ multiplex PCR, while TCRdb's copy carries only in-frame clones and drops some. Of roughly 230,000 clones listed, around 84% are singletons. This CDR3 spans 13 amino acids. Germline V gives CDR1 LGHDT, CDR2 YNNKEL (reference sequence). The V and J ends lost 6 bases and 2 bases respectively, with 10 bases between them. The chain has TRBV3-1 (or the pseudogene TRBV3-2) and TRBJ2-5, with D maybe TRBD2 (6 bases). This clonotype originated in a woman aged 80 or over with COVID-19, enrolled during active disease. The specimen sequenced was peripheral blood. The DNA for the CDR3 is TGTGCCAGCAGTAGTAGCGGACAAGAGACCCAGTACTTC. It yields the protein CASSSSGQETQYF.